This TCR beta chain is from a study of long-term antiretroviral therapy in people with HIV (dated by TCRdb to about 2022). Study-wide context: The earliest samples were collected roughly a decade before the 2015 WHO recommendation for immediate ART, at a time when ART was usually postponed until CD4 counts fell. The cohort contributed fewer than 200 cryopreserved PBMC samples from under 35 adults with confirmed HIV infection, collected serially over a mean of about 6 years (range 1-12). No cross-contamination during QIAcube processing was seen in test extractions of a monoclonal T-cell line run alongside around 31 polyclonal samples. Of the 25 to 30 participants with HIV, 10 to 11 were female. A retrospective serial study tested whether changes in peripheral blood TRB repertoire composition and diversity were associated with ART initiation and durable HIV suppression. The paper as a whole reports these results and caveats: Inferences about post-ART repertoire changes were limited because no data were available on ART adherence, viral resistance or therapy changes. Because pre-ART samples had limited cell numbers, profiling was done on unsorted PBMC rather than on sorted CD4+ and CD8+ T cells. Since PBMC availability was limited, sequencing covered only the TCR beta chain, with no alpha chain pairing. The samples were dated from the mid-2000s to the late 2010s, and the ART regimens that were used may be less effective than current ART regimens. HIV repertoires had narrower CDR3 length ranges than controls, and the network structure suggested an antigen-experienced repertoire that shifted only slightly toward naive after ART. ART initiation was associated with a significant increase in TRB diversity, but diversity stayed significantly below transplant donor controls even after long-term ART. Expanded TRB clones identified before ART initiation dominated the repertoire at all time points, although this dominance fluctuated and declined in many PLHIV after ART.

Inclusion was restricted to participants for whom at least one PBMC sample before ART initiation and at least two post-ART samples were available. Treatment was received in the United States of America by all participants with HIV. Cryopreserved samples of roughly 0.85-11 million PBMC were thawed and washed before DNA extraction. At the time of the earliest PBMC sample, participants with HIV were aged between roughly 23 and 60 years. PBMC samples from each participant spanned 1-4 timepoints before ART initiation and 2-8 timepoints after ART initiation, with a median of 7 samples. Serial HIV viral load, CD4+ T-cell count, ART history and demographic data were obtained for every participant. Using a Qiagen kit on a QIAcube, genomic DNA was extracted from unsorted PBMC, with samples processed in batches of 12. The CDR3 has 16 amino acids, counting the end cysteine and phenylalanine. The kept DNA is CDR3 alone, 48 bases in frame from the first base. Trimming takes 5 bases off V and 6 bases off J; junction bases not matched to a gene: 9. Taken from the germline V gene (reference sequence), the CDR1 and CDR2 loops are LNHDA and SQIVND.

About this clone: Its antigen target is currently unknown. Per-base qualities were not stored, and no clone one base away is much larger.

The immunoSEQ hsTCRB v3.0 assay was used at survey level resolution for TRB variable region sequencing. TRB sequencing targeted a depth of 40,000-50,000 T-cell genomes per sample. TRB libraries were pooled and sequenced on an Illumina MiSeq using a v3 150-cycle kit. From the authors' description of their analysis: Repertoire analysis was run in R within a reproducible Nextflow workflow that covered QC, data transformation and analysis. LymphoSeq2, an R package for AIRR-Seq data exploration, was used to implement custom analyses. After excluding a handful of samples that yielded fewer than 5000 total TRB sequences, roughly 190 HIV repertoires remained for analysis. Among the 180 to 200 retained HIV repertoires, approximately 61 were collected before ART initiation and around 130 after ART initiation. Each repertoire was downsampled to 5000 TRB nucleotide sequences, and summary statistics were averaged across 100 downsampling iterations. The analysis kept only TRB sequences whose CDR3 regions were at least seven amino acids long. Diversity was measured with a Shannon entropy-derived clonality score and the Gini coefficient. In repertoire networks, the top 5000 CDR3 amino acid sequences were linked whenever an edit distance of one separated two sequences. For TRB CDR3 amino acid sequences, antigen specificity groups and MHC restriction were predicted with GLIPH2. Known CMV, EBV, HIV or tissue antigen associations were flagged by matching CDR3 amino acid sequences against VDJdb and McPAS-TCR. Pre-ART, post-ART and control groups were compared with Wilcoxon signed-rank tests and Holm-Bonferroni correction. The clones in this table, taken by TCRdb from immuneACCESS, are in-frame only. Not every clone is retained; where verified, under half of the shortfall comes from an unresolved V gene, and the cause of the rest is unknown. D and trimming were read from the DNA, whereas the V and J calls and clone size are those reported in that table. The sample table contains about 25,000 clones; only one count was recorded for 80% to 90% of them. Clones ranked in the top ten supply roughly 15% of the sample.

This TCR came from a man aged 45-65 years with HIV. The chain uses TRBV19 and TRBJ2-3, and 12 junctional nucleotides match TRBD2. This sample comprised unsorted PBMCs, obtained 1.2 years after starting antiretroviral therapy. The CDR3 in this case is CASSPSSGGAGDTQYF. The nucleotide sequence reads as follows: TGTGCCAGTAGTCCTTCTAGCGGGGGGGCCGGGGATACGCAGTATTTT.